What follows are 18 T cell receptor beta chains derived from one specimen sequenced in a study of preoperative IRX-2 immunotherapy in early breast cancer (dated by TCRdb to about 2019). This specimen's treatment or condition label, interpreted: preoperative locoregional IRX-2 cytokine immunotherapy. The method was the immunoSEQ multiplex PCR assay. Held by TCRdb, this immuneACCESS table contains in-frame sequences only and omits some clones. Under half of the omission traces to an unresolved V gene where checked; the cause of the rest is unknown. The sample table shows over 60,000 clones, and around 94% are seen once. The ten largest clones take up under 2% of the sample. Sampling was done from a patient treated with IRX-2 immunotherapy. These receptors all stem from a human donor with breast cancer.

The V call is TRBV5-4, the J call TRBJ1-1, with D unresolved. The CDR3 consists of 13 residues. The V end was cut by 4 bases, the J end by 1 base, with 8 bases between. Germline CDR1 reads SGHNT; CDR2 reads YYREEE (reference sequence). In nucleotides, the CDR3 is TGTGCCAGCAGCCCGAGGTGGAACACTGAAGCTTTCTTT. It specifies CASSPRWNTEAFF.

This clone has just one count. This chain connects TRBV28 to TRBJ1-3, with a tentative D call TRBD1 (6 bases). Germline CDR1 reads MDHEN; CDR2 reads SYDVKM. This CDR3 has 16 residues. Trimming shortened V by 4 bases and J by 4 bases, and 17 bases separated the two germline ends. Written as DNA, the CDR3 is TGTGCCAGCAGTTCCCCTGCAGGGGCGGAAGGAAACACCATATATTTT. This translates into CASSSPAGAEGNTIYF.

This chain joins TRBV14 and TRBJ2-2; 9 nucleotides align to TRBD2. The CDR3 spans 16 residues. CDR1 and CDR2 (germline): SGHDN, FVKESK. Germline trimming cut 4 bases from V and 4 bases from J; bases unmatched to any gene: 7. The DNA of the CDR3 is TGTGCCAGCAGCCCTGGACTAGCGTTGGTCACCGGGGAGCTGTTTTTT. It yields the protein CASSPGLALVTGELFF.

The chain employs TRBV4-2 and TRBJ2-5, with 9 nucleotides matching TRBD1. Germline V gives CDR1 LGHNA, CDR2 YNFKEQ. This CDR3 is 16 amino acids long. With V trimmed by 0 bases and J by 5 bases, 7 bases remained unmatched. In DNA, the CDR3 is TGTGCCAGCAGCCAAGATATTAGGGACAGGGTTGAGACCCAGTACTTC. This codes for CASSQDIRDRVETQYF.

A single count supports this clone. The chain has TRBV27 and TRBJ2-2; D not certain. CDR1 is MNHEY and CDR2 is SMNVEV in the germline V gene (reference sequence). V shed 2 bases and J shed 4 bases, with 14 bases lying between them. The CDR3 extends over 16 amino acids. The CDR3 nucleotides are TGTGCCAGCAGTTTAAAAAGGGCCCCGAGCACCGGGGAGCTGTTTTTT. Amino acid sequence: CASSLKRAPSTGELFF.

The chain links TRBV11-2 to TRBJ1-6; unclear D gene. Per germline, CDR1 SGHAT and CDR2 FQNNGV. V gave up 2 bases and J gave up 10 bases, with 12 bases separating them. The CDR3 extends over 14 amino acids. The CDR3 sequence: CASSLTGGESPLHF. Here the CDR3 DNA reads TGTGCCAGCAGCTTAACGGGTGGGGAATCACCCCTCCACTTT.

The CDR3 DNA is TGCAGCGTTGCCTGGGGACAGGGTAGTCCTGGAAACACCATATATTTT. This codes for CSVAWGQGSPGNTIYF. This chain links TRBV29-1 with TRBJ1-3, with 9 bases fitting TRBD1. This CDR3 is 16 amino acids long. Germline-derived CDR1 and CDR2 are SQVTM and ANQGSEA. With V trimmed by 4 bases and J by 2 bases, 9 bases remained unmatched.

The J gene is TRBJ2-7, the V gene TRBV18, with TRBD1 as a possible D gene (6 bases). V was trimmed by 4 bases and J by 0 bases, leaving 16 bases between them. Germline V CDR1 and CDR2: KGHSH, LQKENI. The CDR3 loop spans 16 amino acids. This CDR3 is CASSLGAVGNSYEQYF. The CDR3 nucleotides are TGTGCCAGCTCACTGGGGGCGGTGGGGAACTCCTACGAGCAGTACTTC.

The chain couples TRBV6-4 to TRBJ2-1; weak D call: TRBD2 (5 bases). CDR3 length: 14 residues. Trimming removed 2 bases at V and 10 bases at J, with 15 bases between. Germline CDR1 MRHNA, CDR2 SNTAGT. The CDR3 sequence: CASSDGRGTREQFF. The CDR3 nucleotides read TGTGCCAGCAGTGACGGCCGGGGTACAAGGGAGCAGTTCTTC.

The CDR3: CASSDLSRARSPLHF. CDR3 coding DNA: TGTGCCAGCAGTGATCTGTCGAGGGCTCGGTCACCCCTCCACTTT. The V call is TRBV2, the J call TRBJ1-6; D remains ambiguous. The CDR3 spans 15 residues. With 3 bases removed from V and 10 bases from J, the gap between germline ends came to 16 bases. Looked up from germline, CDR1 is SNHLY and CDR2 is FYNNEI. Combining the CDR3 with reference TRBV2 and TRBJ1-6 gives the whole variable domain EPEVTQTPSHQVTQMGQEVILRCVPISNHLYFYWYRQILGQKVEFLVSFYNNEISEKSEIFDDQFSVERPDGSNFTLKIRSTKLEDSAMYFCASSDLSRARSPLHFGNGTRLTVT.

The chain carries TRBV6-5 and TRBJ2-1, with unresolved D. Deletions cut 0 bases from V and 6 bases from J, with 6 bases between. Germline CDR1 MNHEY, CDR2 SVGAGI. This CDR3 region has 13 residues. This CDR3 is CASSYSPANEQFF. The CDR3 bases are TGTGCCAGCAGTTACTCACCGGCCAATGAGCAGTTCTTC.

In its sample, this clone was seen once. The CDR3 region has the DNA TGTGCCAGCAGTTATCCAGGGCCCCCCTACGAGCAGTACTTC. Residues: CASSYPGPPYEQYF. The rearrangement joins TRBV6-5 to TRBJ2-7; D is possibly TRBD1 (5 bases). V was clipped by 3 bases and J by 2 bases, with 11 bases between them. Germline V gives CDR1 MNHEY, CDR2 SVGAGI. This CDR3 is built from 14 residues.

J is TRBJ1-2 and V is TRBV28; D gene unclear. Trimming stripped 6 bases from V and 5 bases from J, with 25 bases between. CDR1 and CDR2 from the germline V gene are MDHEN and SYDVKM. The CDR3 totals 17 residues. In DNA form, the CDR3 reads TGTGCCAGCAGCCCATTCCCTCAGATCTCCTACGGGTATGGCTACACCTTC. Translating it yields CASSPFPQISYGYGYTF.

This clone was recorded once. The V gene is TRBV19, the J gene TRBJ1-5; 7 nucleotides line up with TRBD1. Germline V gene lookup returns CDR1 LNHDA and CDR2 SQIVND (reference sequence). After removal of 3 bases from V and 3 bases from J, the junction contained 2 bases not matched to a gene. The CDR3 has 14 residues. The CDR3 sequence: CASSMGQHNQPQHF. Written as DNA, the CDR3 is TGTGCCAGTAGTATGGGACAGCACAATCAGCCCCAGCATTTT.

The genes are TRBV15 and TRBJ2-5; weak D call: TRBD1 (7 bases). This CDR3 is 15 amino acids long. The germline gives CDR1 LNHNV, CDR2 YYDKDF (reference sequence). The V end was cut by 0 bases, the J end by 6 bases, with 14 bases between. The CDR3 region has the DNA TGTGCCACCAGCAGAGATCCCCAGGGGGGAAAGACCCAGTACTTC. Translation gives CATSRDPQGGKTQYF.

For the CDR3, the DNA is TGTGCCATCAGTGACCGGACAGGGGGAGCTTTCTTT. This gives the protein CAISDRTGGAFF. The gene calls are TRBV10-3 and TRBJ1-1; 10 bases line up with TRBD1. J gave up 10 bases and V 3 bases, and 2 bases lay outside the gene matches. Germline V gene data show CDR1 as ENHRY and CDR2 as SYGVKD. The CDR3 runs 12 residues.

The CDR3 DNA is TGTGCCAGCATCGACGGGGGTGGGCAGTTCTTC. Translation: CASIDGGGQFF. The rearrangement joins TRBV28 to TRBJ2-1; tentatively, D is TRBD2 (6 bases). This CDR3 spans 11 amino acids. Per the germline V gene, CDR1 is MDHEN and CDR2 is SYDVKM. The V and J ends lost 7 bases and 12 bases respectively, with 13 bases between them.

The J gene is TRBJ2-5, the V gene TRBV20-1; D call uncertain. Trimming removed 7 bases from V and 7 bases from J, with 7 bases in between. The CDR3 length is 9 residues. CDR1 and CDR2 (germline): DFQATT, SNEGSKA (reference sequence). The CDR3 nucleotides read TGCAGTGACCCAGGGACCCAGTACTTC. This sequence encodes CSDPGTQYF.